This passage covers 14 T cell receptor beta chains from one sample sequenced in a study of T cell changes during pregnancy in multiple sclerosis. The protocol was immunoSEQ multiplex PCR, while the TCRdb copy is restricted to in-frame clones and leaves out a portion. The sample includes some 70,000 clones, 75% to 95% of them seen just once. Sequencing used CD4+ T cells from peripheral blood mononuclear cells, obtained in the third trimester of pregnancy. These receptors originate from a female donor in good health, enrolled as a control in a pregnancy study.

The CDR3 region is CASSESGGHQPQHF. The CDR3 bases are TGTGCCAGCAGTGAATCGGGGGGGCACCAGCCCCAGCATTTT. The chain employs TRBV25-1 and TRBJ1-5; maybe TRBD1 (6 bases). This CDR3 has 14 residues. The V gene's germline CDR1 is MGHDK and CDR2 SYGVNS. Trimming pared 1 base from V and 7 bases from J, leaving 11 bases between.

This chain uses TRBV6-4 with TRBJ1-4, with 9 bases aligning to TRBD1. The germline CDR1 and CDR2 sequences are MRHNA and SNTAGT. CDR3 size: 20 residues. The junction had 19 bases not matched to a gene; V was cut back by 6 bases and J by 2 bases. CDR3 amino acids: CASSLSGTGLFRSTNEKLFF. DNA for the CDR3: TGTGCCAGCAGCCTATCCGGGACAGGGCTTTTCAGGAGCACTAATGAAAAACTGTTTTTT.

The chain carries TRBV5-6 and TRBJ2-7; tentatively, D is TRBD1 (6 bases). This CDR3 contains 15 residues. Germline assignment: CDR1 SGHDT and CDR2 YYEEEE. Trimming pared 0 bases from V and 7 bases from J, leaving 17 bases between. This chain's CDR3 is CASSLDDRFLGEQYF. CDR3 DNA sequence: TGTGCCAGCAGCTTGGATGACAGGTTCCTGGGGGAGCAGTACTTC.

This chain links TRBV6-1 with TRBJ2-5, with 9 bases lining up with TRBD2. V lost 2 bases, J lost 5 bases, and 18 bases stayed unmatched. Per germline, CDR1 MNHNS and CDR2 SASEGT. CDR3 length: 19 amino acids. This chain's CDR3 is CASSEKGTSLAGGGETQYF. For the CDR3, the DNA is TGTGCCAGCAGTGAAAAGGGGACCTCACTAGCGGGCGGTGGGGAGACCCAGTACTTC.

This chain connects TRBV5-1 to TRBJ2-5; 7 bases are shared with TRBD1. The CDR3 consists of 20 residues. Unmatched junction bases numbered 29, after V lost 7 bases and J lost 5 bases. CDR1 is SGHRS, CDR2 YFSETQ, per germline. The CDR3 DNA sequence: TGCGCCAGCGGTTTCCACCGGGACAGAAGACACCATACGTTGTGGGAGACCCAGTACTTC. Residues: CASGFHRDRRHHTLWETQYF.

The chain links TRBV7-2 to TRBJ1-2, with a tentative D call TRBD1 (6 bases). Germline-derived CDR1 and CDR2 are SGHTA and FQGNSA. CDR3 length: 17 amino acids. Trimming removed 1 base at V and 0 bases at J, with 15 bases between. Here the CDR3 DNA reads TGTGCCAGCAGCTTAGTCCCGGCAGGGGCGGCTAACTATGGCTACACCTTC. Its protein is CASSLVPAGAANYGYTF.

J is TRBJ2-5 and V is TRBV5-1, with D maybe TRBD1 (5 bases). V was shortened by 1 base and J by 4 bases, with 11 bases between the two germline ends. CDR1 is SGHRS and CDR2 is YFSETQ in the germline V gene. There are 14 residues in the CDR3. The CDR3, as DNA: TGCGCCAGCAGCTTGAACACAGGTCCAGAGACCCAGTACTTC. It codes for CASSLNTGPETQYF.

The chain is built from TRBV6-4 and TRBJ1-1; 7 nucleotides align to TRBD1. CDR1 is MRHNA, CDR2 SNTAGT, per germline. The length of the CDR3 is 16 residues. J was trimmed by 0 bases and V by 5 bases; bases with no gene match: 9. DNA of the CDR3: TGTGCCAGCAGTCCCCAAGGGGGCGCTTTGAACACTGAAGCTTTCTTT. This translates into CASSPQGGALNTEAFF.

This chain connects TRBV6-6 to TRBJ2-7, with 7 nucleotides matching TRBD1. With 0 bases clipped from V and 1 base from J, the junction kept 6 bases outside the gene matches. The CDR3 consists of 16 residues. In germline, CDR1 is MNHNY, CDR2 SVGAGI (reference sequence). The CDR3 protein is CASSYSMRGQSYEQYF. The CDR3 DNA reads as TGTGCCAGCAGTTACTCTATGAGGGGGCAATCCTACGAGCAGTACTTC.

This chain uses TRBV6-6 with TRBJ1-4; no firm D call. The germline CDR1 and CDR2 sequences are MNHNY and SVGAGI (reference sequence). The CDR3 is made up of 13 amino acids. V lost 4 bases to trimming and J lost 7 bases, with 10 bases between them. This CDR3 reads CASSLEVFEKLFF. DNA for the CDR3: TGTGCCAGCAGTTTGGAGGTTTTTGAAAAACTGTTTTTT.

The CDR3 sequence is CATSRDTGYTGEQFF. The CDR3 coding sequence is TGTGCCACCAGCAGAGATACAGGGTACACCGGGGAGCAGTTCTTC. This chain links TRBV15 with TRBJ2-1, with a weak D call TRBD1 (6 bases). V lost 0 bases, J lost 10 bases, and 16 bases lay in between. Germline V lookup: CDR1 LNHNV, CDR2 YYDKDF (reference sequence). This CDR3 has 15 amino acids.

This clone appeared once. The genes are TRBV7-7 and TRBJ2-3, with TRBD2 identical over 9 bases. Germline V gene data show CDR1 as SSHAT and CDR2 as FNYEAQ (reference sequence). The CDR3 spans 18 residues. The trim removed 5 bases at V and 3 bases at J, leaving 15 bases unmatched. Here the CDR3 reads CASSPASGAGGQTDTQYF. The CDR3 nucleotides are TGTGCCAGCAGCCCCGCCTCGGGGGCGGGGGGGCAGACAGATACGCAGTATTTT.

This clone was detected only once. V usage is TRBV9 and J usage is TRBJ1-2; D gene ambiguous. Germline V CDR1 and CDR2: SGDLS, YYNGEE. The CDR3 runs 14 residues. V shed 0 bases and J shed 4 bases, with 10 bases lying between them. CDR3 bases: TGTGCCAGCAGCGTAGCCGGGGTTGGCTATGGCTACACCTTC. Its protein product is CASSVAGVGYGYTF.

This chain links TRBV7-2 with TRBJ2-3; D not certain. Trimming pared 0 bases from V and 6 bases from J, leaving 10 bases between. Germline CDR1 and CDR2: SGHTA and FQGNSA. The length of the CDR3 is 14 residues. CDR3 bases: TGTGCCAGCAGCTTAGCCCCGTCTCGGGATACGCAGTATTTT. This translates into CASSLAPSRDTQYF.